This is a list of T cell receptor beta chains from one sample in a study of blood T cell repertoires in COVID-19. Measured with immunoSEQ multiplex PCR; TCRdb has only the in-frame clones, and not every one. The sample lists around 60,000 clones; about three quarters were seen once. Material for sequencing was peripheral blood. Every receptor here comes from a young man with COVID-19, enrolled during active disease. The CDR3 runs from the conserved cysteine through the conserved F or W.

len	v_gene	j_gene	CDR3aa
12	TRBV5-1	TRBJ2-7	CASSSTGPEQYF
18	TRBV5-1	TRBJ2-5	CASSAALMDRVGEETQYF
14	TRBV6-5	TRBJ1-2	CASSRDRVGYGYTF
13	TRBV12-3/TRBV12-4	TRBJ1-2	CASTSRGGQGYTF
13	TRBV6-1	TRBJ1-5	CASSEDRAQPQHF
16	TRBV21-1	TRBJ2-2	CASSKVGDRDTGELFF
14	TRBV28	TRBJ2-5	CASSSQGYQETQYF
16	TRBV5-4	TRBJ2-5	CASSLGGGTLQETQYF
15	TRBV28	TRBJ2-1	CASRAPGLPNNEQFF
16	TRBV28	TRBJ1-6	CASSLRRQFSNSPLHF
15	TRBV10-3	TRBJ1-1	CAISDPTGYSTEAFF
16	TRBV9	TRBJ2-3	CASSNLGTSAADTQYF
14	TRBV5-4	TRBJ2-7	CASSLVPRSYEQYF
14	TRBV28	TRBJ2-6	CASSPGSGANVLTF
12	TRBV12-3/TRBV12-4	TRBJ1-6	CASSPGGWALHF
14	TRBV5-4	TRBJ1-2	CASSSLGGQGTYTF
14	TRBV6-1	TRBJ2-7	CASSESGGPYEQYF
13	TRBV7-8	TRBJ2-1	CASSLIGVNEQFF
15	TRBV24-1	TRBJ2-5	CATSRGTGGWETQYF
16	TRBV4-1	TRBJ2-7	CASSQVFTSENYEQYF
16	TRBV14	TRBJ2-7	CASSRFPGLVTYEQYF
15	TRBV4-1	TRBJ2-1	CASSPAGEKYNEQFF
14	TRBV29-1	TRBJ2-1	CSVEPLRGGNEQFF
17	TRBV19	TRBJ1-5	CASSIGSGRAPGQPQHF
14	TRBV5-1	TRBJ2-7	CASSYDSGSYEQYF
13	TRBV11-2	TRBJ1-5	CASSLGSNQPQHF
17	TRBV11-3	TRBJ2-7	CASSLRLPGTGPREQYF
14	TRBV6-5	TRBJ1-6	CASSAGPYNSPLHF
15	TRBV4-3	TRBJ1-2	CASSQDPGQNYGYTF
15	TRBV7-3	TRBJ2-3	CASSLQGSITDTQYF
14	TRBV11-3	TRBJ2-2	CASSFRRRTGELFF
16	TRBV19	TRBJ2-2	CATLRGTGGFGGELFF
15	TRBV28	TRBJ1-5	CASSPGQGVNQPQHF
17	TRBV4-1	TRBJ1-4	CASSQEDEDSGYEKLFF
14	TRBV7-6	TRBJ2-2	CASSRGLDTGELFF
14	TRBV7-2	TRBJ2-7	CASSPGTGGYEQYF
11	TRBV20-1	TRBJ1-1	CSAGRGFEAFF
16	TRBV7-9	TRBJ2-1	CASSLPVSGGRHEQFF
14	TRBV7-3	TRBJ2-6	CASSSDGTSSVLTF
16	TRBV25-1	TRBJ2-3	CASSDWTTIDTDTQYF
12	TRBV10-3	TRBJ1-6	CAIRTGNSPLHF
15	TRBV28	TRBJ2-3	CASSLVQGDTDTQYF
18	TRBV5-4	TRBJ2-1	CASSFGGRPSSSYNEQFF
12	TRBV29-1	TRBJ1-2	CSVGQGDYGYTF
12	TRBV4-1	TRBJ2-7	CATGTGGYEQYF
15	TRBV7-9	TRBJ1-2	CASSAGTGANYGYTF
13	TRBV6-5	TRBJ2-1	CASTQGLTPEQFF
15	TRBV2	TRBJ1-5	CASSPQGLSNQPQHF
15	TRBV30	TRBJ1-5	CAWSSKAGGNQPQHF
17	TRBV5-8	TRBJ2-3	CASSLGSGESGADTQYF
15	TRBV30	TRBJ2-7	CAWSVGTGSPYEQYF